Presented here are 19 T cell receptor beta chains from one specimen sequenced in a study of shared clonotypes between healthy human individuals. Positively selected for CCR7, the CD45RO-negative cells used as naive CD8 cells excluded terminally differentiated effector memory CD45RA+ cells. Data came from immunoSEQ multiplex PCR; TCRdb stores just in-frame clones and leaves some out. The profile shows approximately 600,000 clones, 90% to 95% of them singletons. Input material: naive CD8+ T cells sorted from blood. These receptors all stem from a woman aged 25-40 years in good health.

With respect to this clone: This specimen includes other DNA sequences encoding the same CDR3. CDR3 in amino acids: CASSSGTGGYEQYF. The CDR3 DNA is TGTGCCAGCAGTTCCGGGACAGGGGGGTACGAGCAGTACTTC. This chain links TRBV27 with TRBJ2-7; TRBD1 matches at 11 bases. Trimming took 4 bases from V and 4 from J; bases not matched to a gene: 3. Germline V gene sequence: CDR1 MNHEY, CDR2 SMNVEV (reference sequence). This CDR3 contains 14 residues.

The rearrangement links TRBV4-2 to TRBJ2-2, with 7 bases lining up with TRBD1. The junction had 5 bases not matched to a gene; V was cut back by 2 bases and J by 2 bases. CDR1 and CDR2 (germline): LGHNA, YNFKEQ. The CDR3 sequence is 16 residues long. The CDR3 sequence is CASSQPGQTNTGELFF. For the CDR3, the DNA is TGTGCCAGCAGCCAACCGGGACAGACTAACACCGGGGAGCTGTTTTTT.

This clone showed up just a few times. The V gene is TRBV10-2, the J gene TRBJ2-7; 9 bases are shared with TRBD2. V lost 2 bases and J lost 4; bases outside the gene matches: 3. Germline values: CDR1 WSHSY, CDR2 SAAADI. The length of the CDR3 is 14 residues. CDR3 DNA: TGCGCCAGCAGTGAGGTAGCGGGAGTGTACGAGCAGTACTTC. Translation: CASSEVAGVYEQYF.

The chain is built from TRBV6-5 and TRBJ2-7; 11 nucleotides match TRBD2. The CDR3 is 15 residues long. Germline CDR1 is MNHEY and CDR2 is SVGAGI. Germline trimming cut 5 bases from V and 2 bases from J; bases unmatched to any gene: 5. The CDR3 here is CASSLGTSGAYEQYF. The CDR3 DNA follows: TGTGCCAGCAGTCTGGGGACTAGCGGAGCCTACGAGCAGTACTTC.

This rearrangement joins TRBV13 to TRBJ2-5; the D is unclear. Between the trimmed V and J ends, which lost 3 bases and 0 bases, there was a span of 8 bases. The CDR3 is 14 residues long. The germline V gene has CDR1 PRHDT and CDR2 FYEKMQ (reference sequence). CDR3 sequence: CASSLGQNQETQYF. As DNA, the CDR3 is TGTGCCAGCAGCTTGGGCCAAAACCAAGAGACCCAGTACTTC.

This chain joins TRBV7-9 and TRBJ2-1; 8 bases line up with TRBD2. The CDR3 is made up of 15 amino acids. The germline gives CDR1 SEHNR, CDR2 FQNEAQ (reference sequence). V shed 5 bases and J 8 bases; nucleotides not matched to a gene: 11. DNA for the CDR3: TGTGCCAGCAGCCCGGGACGGGAGGGAATCGATGAGCAGTTCTTC. Protein product: CASSPGREGIDEQFF.

This chain links TRBV19 with TRBJ2-7; D might be TRBD2 (5 bases). CDR3 length: 14 residues. The V gene's germline CDR1 is LNHDA and CDR2 SQIVND (reference sequence). Trimming took off 3 bases at V and 0 bases at J, with 9 bases between the two ends. The CDR3 loop reads CASSIEGYSYEQYF. The DNA for the CDR3 is TGTGCCAGTAGTATCGAGGGATACTCCTACGAGCAGTACTTC. The whole variable domain, filled in from reference TRBV19 and TRBJ2-7, reads DGGITQSPKYLFRKEGQNVTLSCEQNLNHDAMYWYRQDPGQGLRLIYYSQIVNDFQKGDIAEGYSVSREKKESFPLTVTSAQKNPTAFYLCASSIEGYSYEQYFGPGTRLTVT.

The J gene is TRBJ1-2, the V gene TRBV19; D gene unclear. V was shortened by 7 bases and J by 5 bases, with 8 bases between the two germline ends. From germline, CDR1 is LNHDA and CDR2 SQIVND (reference sequence). This CDR3 comprises 11 residues. As DNA, the CDR3 is TGTGCCAGTATCGGCTGGTATGGCTACACCTTC. It yields the protein CASIGWYGYTF.

The DNA for the CDR3 is TGTGCCAGCAGCGTAGGAGGCGGGAGCCGGGAGCAGTACTTC. Its protein product is CASSVGGGSREQYF. V usage is TRBV9 and J usage is TRBJ2-5; 7 bases fit TRBD2. CDR1 SGDLS and CDR2 YYNGEE come from the germline V gene. V gave up 0 bases and J gave up 11 bases; unmatched junction bases: 10. The CDR3 has 14 amino acids.

The genes are TRBV29-1 and TRBJ1-2, with 8 bases fitting TRBD1. CDR1 SQVTM and CDR2 ANQGSEA come from the germline V gene. V shed 2 bases and J 1 base; nucleotides not matched to a gene: 3. CDR3 size: 14 residues. The CDR3 sequence: CSVERTGLNYGYTF. CDR3 nucleotides: TGCAGCGTTGAAAGGACAGGGCTTAACTATGGCTACACCTTC.

This clone was seen a few times. The chain carries TRBV27 and TRBJ1-4, with D possibly being TRBD1 (5 bases). The V end was cut by 5 bases, the J end by 3 bases, with 10 bases between. The germline gives CDR1 MNHEY, CDR2 SMNVEV (reference sequence). The CDR3 has 14 residues. CDR3 DNA sequence: TGTGCCAGCAGTCCAACAGGTTCTAATGAAAAACTGTTTTTT. Amino acid sequence: CASSPTGSNEKLFF.

The rearrangement joins TRBV9 to TRBJ2-1; tentative D call: TRBD2 (5 bases). Per the germline V gene, CDR1 is SGDLS and CDR2 is YYNGEE. Trimming took 4 bases from V and 3 from J, leaving 20 bases between them. This CDR3 is 17 amino acids long. The CDR3 nucleotides read TGTGCCAGCAGCACACCGGATACTAGTATCGGCTACAATGAGCAGTTCTTC. This encodes CASSTPDTSIGYNEQFF.

This clone has only one observation. This chain's CDR3 is CASSLYRTYEQYF. The CDR3 DNA sequence: TGTGCCAGCAGCTTATATAGAACCTACGAGCAGTACTTC. This rearrangement joins TRBV7-8 to TRBJ2-7; unclear D gene. With 2 bases removed from V and 2 bases from J, the gap between germline ends came to 7 bases. Germline assignment: CDR1 SGHVS and CDR2 FQNEAQ. The CDR3 contains 13 residues.

The CDR3 nucleotides read TGTGCCAGCAGCTTAGCGACAGGGACTGGAAACACCATATATTTT. This translates into CASSLATGTGNTIYF. V and J are TRBV7-9 and TRBJ1-3; 7 nucleotides line up with TRBD1. CDR3 length equals 15 residues. CDR1 and CDR2 from the germline V gene are SEHNR and FQNEAQ (reference sequence). Trimming took 0 bases from V and 2 from J; bases not matched to a gene: 1.

The V and J genes are TRBV27 and TRBJ2-7; D is uncertain. The V gene's germline CDR1 is MNHEY and CDR2 SMNVEV (reference sequence). Trimming removed 4 bases at V and 6 bases at J, with 10 bases between. CDR3 length: 12 residues. The CDR3 sequence: CASSSAPPEQYF. The CDR3 DNA reads TGTGCCAGCAGTTCAGCCCCACCCGAGCAGTACTTC.

V is TRBV5-1 and J is TRBJ1-1, with D possibly TRBD1 on 5 matching bases. Germline CDR1 and CDR2: SGHRS and YFSETQ. The V end lost 1 base, the J end lost 6 bases, and 16 bases lay between the germline ends. This CDR3 is 15 amino acids long. CDR3 DNA sequence: TGCGCCAGCAGCTTGTTCGCAGGGATGGGGGCTGAAGCTTTCTTT. As protein: CASSLFAGMGAEAFF.

The chain uses TRBV5-6 and TRBJ1-1; 8 positions match TRBD1. Per germline, CDR1 SGHDT and CDR2 YYEEEE. The CDR3 runs to 14 residues. The V segment lost 3 bases and the J segment 4 bases; nucleotides outside the gene matches: 5. DNA of the CDR3: TGTGCCAGCAGCTACGGACAGGGAGCCACTGAAGCTTTCTTT. This translates into CASSYGQGATEAFF. The variable domain in full, with the rest retrieved from reference TRBV5-6 and TRBJ1-1, is DAGVTQSPTHLIKTRGQQVTLRCSPKSGHDTVSWYQQALGQGPQFIFQYYEEEERQRGNFPDRFSGHQFPNYSSELNVNALLLGDSALYLCASSYGQGATEAFFGQGTRLTVV.

This clone was seen just once. The chain recombines TRBV2 with TRBJ2-7; D remains ambiguous. This CDR3 spans 14 amino acids. V was shortened by 1 base and J by 2 bases, with 9 bases between the two germline ends. Germline lookup yields CDR1 SNHLY and CDR2 FYNNEI. CDR3 region: CASSEVDSPYEQYF. DNA of the CDR3: TGTGCCAGCAGTGAAGTTGACTCCCCCTACGAGCAGTACTTC.

CDR3 sequence: CATSRDLLRLAGDTQYF. The CDR3 nucleotides are TGTGCCACCAGCAGAGATCTTTTGAGGCTAGCGGGAGATACGCAGTATTTT. V and J are TRBV15 and TRBJ2-3; TRBD2 aligns across 8 bases. Germline CDR1 and CDR2: LNHNV and YYDKDF (reference sequence). The ends lost 0 bases at V and 5 bases at J; junction bases unmatched: 10. The CDR3 has 17 residues.